These 26 T cell receptor beta chains share one sample of origin, sequenced in a study of T cell responses to AZD1222 COVID-19 vaccine. Generated by immunoSEQ multiplex PCR, the TCRdb table keeps only in-frame clones and is missing some. This table holds 95,000 to 130,000 clones, about 90% found once. The specimen was peripheral blood, collected on day 0 of AZD1222 vaccination. The origin of the receptors is an adult in good health.

The chain links TRBV30 to TRBJ1-2; 9 positions agree with TRBD1. The CDR3 extends over 13 amino acids. In germline, CDR1 is GTSNPN, CDR2 SVGIG (reference sequence). The V gene end was trimmed by 1 base and the J gene end by 4 bases; junction bases not matched to a gene: 1. The CDR3 coding sequence is TGTGCCTGGAGTGCGGACAGGGGCTATGGCTACACCTTC. It encodes CAWSADRGYGYTF.

This clone was seen once. V usage is TRBV30 and J usage is TRBJ1-2; D possibly corresponds to TRBD1 (5 bases). V was cut by 3 bases and J by 4 bases, with 15 bases left in between. Germline loops: CDR1 GTSNPN, CDR2 SVGIG (reference sequence). CDR3 size: 14 residues. The CDR3 DNA reads as TGTGCCTGGAGGCCCCCAGGGCCTATCTATGGCTACACCTTC. Encoded protein: CAWRPPGPIYGYTF.

The chain couples TRBV6-2 or TRBV6-3 to TRBJ1-1; no reliable D call. The ends were cut back, 5 bases at V and 5 bases at J, with 18 bases in the middle. Germline assignment: CDR1 MNHEY and CDR2 SVGEGT. The CDR3 totals 15 residues. The CDR3 DNA reads TGTGCCAGCAGTCCCCCTGCGACCCGTCCGACTGAAGCTTTCTTT. Its protein product is CASSPPATRPTEAFF.

This sequence joins TRBV19 and TRBJ1-2; no clear D gene. Germline CDR1 LNHDA, CDR2 SQIVND (reference sequence). Between the trimmed V and J ends, which lost 5 bases and 8 bases, there was a span of 15 bases. The CDR3 is 13 residues long. This CDR3 reads CASSSDGSRGYTF. In nucleotides, the CDR3 is TGTGCCAGTAGTTCCGACGGGTCTCGAGGCTACACCTTC.

J is TRBJ1-1 and V is TRBV7-9, with 8 bases aligning to TRBD1. Looked up from germline, CDR1 is SEHNR and CDR2 is FQNEAQ (reference sequence). The CDR3 runs to 15 residues. Unmatched junction bases numbered 3, after V lost 3 bases and J lost 0 bases. The CDR3 here is CASSFTTGVNTEAFF. CDR3 nucleotide sequence: TGTGCCAGCAGCTTTACGACAGGGGTGAACACTGAAGCTTTCTTT.

The chain employs TRBV5-1 and TRBJ2-1, with D possibly matching TRBD2 (5 bases). Germline V CDR1 and CDR2: SGHRS, YFSETQ. There are 14 residues in the CDR3. Trimming removed 4 bases from V and 3 bases from J, with 11 bases in between. The CDR3 loop reads CASSVDEGYNEQFF. DNA of the CDR3: TGCGCCAGCAGCGTAGATGAGGGCTACAATGAGCAGTTCTTC.

The J gene is TRBJ1-3, the V gene TRBV6-4; 7 positions agree with TRBD1. This CDR3 is built from 19 residues. Trimming at V came to 2 bases and at J to 0 bases, leaving 13 bases not matched to a gene. Germline V gene data show CDR1 as MRHNA and CDR2 as SNTAGT. CDR3 nucleotide sequence: TGTGCCAGCAGTGACGTGACAGGGCCCGACCTGACCTCTGGAAACACCATATATTTT. Amino acids: CASSDVTGPDLTSGNTIYF.

This chain joins TRBV4-2 and TRBJ1-4; tentative D call: TRBD1 (6 bases). Trimming stripped 5 bases from V and 7 bases from J, with 11 bases between. This CDR3 is 13 amino acids long. Germline V gene lookup returns CDR1 LGHNA and CDR2 YNFKEQ. CDR3 loop: CASSVQGSEKLFF. The CDR3 coding sequence is TGTGCCAGCAGCGTCCAGGGGAGTGAAAAACTGTTTTTT.

The chain is built from TRBV5-1 and TRBJ1-1; D is unclear. The CDR3 is made up of 13 amino acids. Germline V gene sequence: CDR1 SGHRS, CDR2 YFSETQ. V lost 4 bases to trimming and J lost 2 bases, with 9 bases between them. The CDR3 here is CASSGVPNTEAFF. The DNA of the CDR3 is TGCGCCAGCAGCGGGGTCCCTAACACTGAAGCTTTCTTT.

The chain has TRBV19 and TRBJ1-2; D uncertain. Germline loops: CDR1 LNHDA, CDR2 SQIVND (reference sequence). V gave up 1 base and J gave up 8 bases, with 11 bases separating them. The CDR3 runs 13 residues. CDR3 DNA: TGTGCCAGTAGTATAGGTGGGGAAAGGGGCTACACCTTC. Amino acid sequence: CASSIGGERGYTF.

This clone was counted a single time. This chain uses TRBV4-3 with TRBJ2-1, with TRBD2 identical over 13 bases. The CDR3 runs 19 residues. The germline V gene has CDR1 LGHNA and CDR2 YSLEER. The V segment lost 4 bases and the J segment 0 bases; nucleotides outside the gene matches: 9. CDR3 residues: CASSLRLAGGSSSYNEQFF. The CDR3 region has the DNA TGCGCCAGCAGCCTTCGACTAGCGGGAGGAAGCAGCTCCTACAATGAGCAGTTCTTC.

This clone appeared a few times. The chain recombines TRBV7-8 with TRBJ1-1; D unclear. The length of the CDR3 is 12 residues. V was pared by 1 base and J by 5 bases, with 5 bases between. CDR1 is SGHVS, CDR2 FQNEAQ, per germline. CDR3 loop: CASSLGATEAFF. Here the CDR3 DNA reads TGTGCCAGCAGCTTAGGGGCGACTGAAGCTTTCTTT.

Comment on this clone: Other DNA sequences in this specimen translate into the identical CDR3. CDR3 in amino acids: CASRQGGNSPLHF. The DNA of the CDR3 is TGTGCCAGCAGACAGGGGGGGAATTCACCCCTCCACTTT. The chain has TRBV6-5 and TRBJ1-6; 8 bases are a match to TRBD1. Germline V gene data show CDR1 as MNHEY and CDR2 as SVGAGI. V gave up 6 bases and J gave up 7 bases; unmatched junction bases: 2. The CDR3 covers 13 residues.

The chain is built from TRBV6-5 and TRBJ2-7, with 7 bases aligning to TRBD2. The germline gives CDR1 MNHEY, CDR2 SVGAGI. V was clipped by 0 bases and J by 3 bases; unmatched bases: 5. The CDR3 loop spans 15 amino acids. CDR3 protein: CASSYSGLADYEQYF. In DNA form, the CDR3 reads TGTGCCAGCAGTTACTCGGGGCTAGCGGACTACGAGCAGTACTTC.

A note on this clone: Other DNA sequences within the sample encode an identical CDR3. J is TRBJ1-2 and V is TRBV28; TRBD1 agrees at 7 bases. CDR1 MDHEN and CDR2 SYDVKM come from the germline V gene. The CDR3 consists of 14 residues. V dropped 1 base and J dropped 2; count of bases not matched to a gene: 1. CDR3 nucleotides: TGTGCCAGCAGTTTATCAGGGGGGAACTATGGCTACACCTTC. Encoded protein: CASSLSGGNYGYTF.

This clone appeared once. The chain uses TRBV5-6 and TRBJ2-3; no firm D call. The CDR3 length is 15 residues. Trimming pared 3 bases from V and 1 base from J, leaving 12 bases between. The germline gives CDR1 SGHDT, CDR2 YYEEEE. This CDR3 is CASSYTPSGTDTQYF. CDR3 DNA sequence: TGTGCCAGCAGCTACACCCCCAGCGGCACAGATACGCAGTATTTT.

The chain links TRBV6-5 to TRBJ2-7; 8 bases are shared with TRBD1. CDR1 and CDR2 (germline): MNHEY, SVGAGI. The CDR3 has 13 amino acids. The V gene end was trimmed by 6 bases and the J gene end by 3 bases; junction bases not matched to a gene: 4. DNA for the CDR3: TGTGCCAGCAGACCTACAGGGGGCTACGAGCAGTACTTC. Amino acids: CASRPTGGYEQYF.

This clone was counted once. The chain joins TRBV19 to TRBJ1-4; the match to TRBD1 covers 9 bases. Germline V gene sequence: CDR1 LNHDA, CDR2 SQIVND (reference sequence). V was clipped by 7 bases and J by 7 bases; unmatched bases: 10. The CDR3 totals 15 residues. In nucleotides, the CDR3 is TGTGCCAGTATGACAGAATACAGGGGGCGTGAAAAACTGTTTTTT. Residues: CASMTEYRGREKLFF.

The chain is built from TRBV28 and TRBJ1-1; a weak D match, TRBD1 (5 bases). The V end lost 6 bases, the J end lost 7 bases, and 21 bases lay between the germline ends. The CDR3 consists of 15 residues. Germline CDR1 and CDR2: MDHEN and SYDVKM. The DNA for the CDR3 is TGTGCCAGCAGCTCACCGGGCCCTCTGGGGGGTGAAGCTTTCTTT. Its translation is CASSSPGPLGGEAFF.

This chain joins TRBV10-3 and TRBJ1-2; D remains unclear. The germline CDR1 and CDR2 sequences are ENHRY and SYGVKD. V lost 5 bases and J 1 base, leaving 11 bases between the germline ends. The CDR3 is 14 residues long. In nucleotides, the CDR3 is TGTGCCATCAGTCAGACCGCACATAACTATGGCTACACCTTC. Translation gives CAISQTAHNYGYTF.

The V gene is TRBV18, the J gene TRBJ1-6; tentative D call: TRBD1 (5 bases). The V gene lost 3 bases and the J gene lost 7 bases, with 10 bases spanning the gap. The CDR3 is made up of 14 amino acids. Germline CDR1 KGHSH, CDR2 LQKENI. The CDR3 reads CASSPTAANSPLHF. As DNA, the CDR3 is TGTGCCAGCTCACCGACAGCCGCAAATTCACCCCTCCACTTT.

This chain connects TRBV5-1 to TRBJ2-3; TRBD2 matches 13 bases. The trim removed 2 bases at V and 2 bases at J, leaving 2 bases unmatched. The CDR3 spans 16 residues. The germline V gene has CDR1 SGHRS and CDR2 YFSETQ. The CDR3 DNA follows: TGCGCCAGCAGCTTTGGACTAGCGGGAGCCACAGATACGCAGTATTTT. It encodes CASSFGLAGATDTQYF. Combining the CDR3 with reference TRBV5-1 and TRBJ2-3 gives the whole variable domain KAGVTQTPRYLIKTRGQQVTLSCSPISGHRSVSWYQQTPGQGLQFLFEYFSETQRNKGNFPGRFSGRQFSNSRSEMNVSTLELGDSALYLCASSFGLAGATDTQYFGPGTRLTVL.

CDR3: CSASSRGEQYF. The DNA of the CDR3 is TGCAGTGCTAGCTCGAGAGGGGAGCAGTACTTC. The chain joins TRBV20-1 to TRBJ2-7; D possibly corresponds to TRBD2 (5 bases). Germline V gene sequence: CDR1 DFQATT, CDR2 SNEGSKA (reference sequence). V dropped 3 bases and J dropped 7 bases, with 10 bases sitting between them. CDR3 size: 11 residues.

This clone turned up a few times. The CDR3 region has the DNA TGTGCCAGCAGTCCTCCAGGGGCTGATAATGAAAAACTGTTTTTT. This sequence encodes CASSPPGADNEKLFF. V usage is TRBV3-1 (or the pseudogene TRBV3-2) and J usage is TRBJ1-4, with D perhaps matching TRBD1 (6 bases). CDR1 and CDR2 (germline): LGHDT, YNNKEL (reference sequence). This CDR3 region has 15 residues. With 6 bases removed from V and 4 bases from J, the gap between germline ends came to 15 bases.

This rearrangement joins TRBV7-3 to TRBJ1-3; perhaps TRBD1 as D (5 bases). The germline V gene has CDR1 SGHTA and CDR2 FQGTGA. Trimming left V 5 bases short and J 4 bases short, with 18 bases between. This CDR3 is 16 amino acids long. The chain's CDR3 is CASSLLVWGPGNTIYF. The CDR3 DNA reads TGTGCCAGCAGCCTCTTAGTGTGGGGCCCGGGAAACACCATATATTTT.

This clone was recorded once. This chain joins TRBV19 and TRBJ1-5; tentative D call: TRBD1 (6 bases). Trimming removed 3 bases from V and 7 bases from J, with 19 bases in between. The CDR3 totals 16 residues. Germline lookup yields CDR1 LNHDA and CDR2 SQIVND (reference sequence). CDR3 in DNA: TGTGCCAGTAGTATGAGTGCAGGGGTATTAGGACAGCCCCAGCATTTT. It is translated as CASSMSAGVLGQPQHF.